This T cell receptor beta chain was obtained from a study of regulatory T cells in long-lasting Graves disease. The CDR3 covers 12 residues. Germline V gives CDR1 MNHEY, CDR2 SVGAGI. The V and J ends lost 2 bases and 5 bases respectively, with 6 bases between them. CDR3 regions were amplified by Arm-PCR using iRepertoire HTBI primers to build TCR beta libraries. MiXCR was run by TCRdb on the multiplex PCR reads, yielding one entry per CDR3 protein. The sample has about 450,000 distinct CDR3 sequences; around 20% are singletons. As to time point: persistent/refractory GD, antithyroid drugs over 5 years with positive TRAb. From PBMCs, RNA was extracted and then used to make the TCR library.

The TCR was taken from a female donor with Graves disease. Material: peripheral blood mononuclear cells (PBMCs), obtained when the disease was refractory, from a patient treated with antithyroid drugs. The chain links TRBV6-5 to TRBJ1-1; D perhaps matches TRBD1 (5 bases). As DNA, the CDR3 is TGTGCCAGCAGTTACGGGGGGACTGAAGCTTTCTTT. Translation: CASSYGGTEAFF.